The rows below give T cell receptor beta chains drawn from one sample of a study of OX40 agonist ivuxolimab in advanced cancers. This table comes from immunoSEQ multiplex PCR, and its TCRdb copy is limited to in-frame clones, with some not included. The data hold roughly 74,000 clones, with about 90% observed a single time. Sequenced here: CD4+ or CD8+ T cells sorted from blood, sampled in a trial of the OX40 agonist ivuxolimab. These receptors were collected from an adult with an advanced solid tumor such as melanoma, head and neck, liver or kidney cancer. The CDR3 runs from the conserved cysteine through the conserved F or W. The order of the fields is V gene, J gene, D gene, clone size, CDR3 protein, CDR3 DNA. The D gene is left open where the match is weak. Size is stated for part of the rows, as once, few or many counts, or as a class when the clone is expanded.

v_gene: TRBV2; j_gene: TRBJ1-1; d_gene: .; abundance: .; CDR3aa: CASTIGATEAFF; CDR3nt: TGTGCCAGCACAATAGGGGCCACTGAAGCTTTCTTT
v_gene: TRBV4-3; j_gene: TRBJ1-1; d_gene: .; abundance: .; CDR3aa: CASSQGEGGITEAFF; CDR3nt: TGCGCCAGCAGCCAAGGGGAGGGCGGCATCACTGAAGCTTTCTTT
v_gene: TRBV28; j_gene: TRBJ1-1; d_gene: .; abundance: .; CDR3aa: CASSFPTTGSTEAFF; CDR3nt: TGTGCCAGCAGTTTCCCCACGACAGGCTCCACTGAAGCTTTCTTT
v_gene: TRBV18; j_gene: TRBJ2-1; d_gene: .; abundance: .; CDR3aa: CASSPSSPGTVNNEQFF; CDR3nt: TGTGCCAGCTCACCTTCATCCCCAGGGACGGTCAACAATGAGCAGTTCTTC
v_gene: TRBV27; j_gene: TRBJ2-3; d_gene: TRBD2; abundance: .; CDR3aa: CASRGLAGTDTQYF; CDR3nt: TGTGCCAGCAGGGGACTAGCGGGAACAGATACGCAGTATTTT
v_gene: TRBV7-2; j_gene: TRBJ2-7; d_gene: .; abundance: .; CDR3aa: CASSQTLGQSHEQYF; CDR3nt: TGTGCCAGCAGCCAGACACTTGGACAGTCCCACGAGCAGTACTTC
v_gene: TRBV4-1; j_gene: TRBJ2-1; d_gene: .; abundance: .; CDR3aa: CASSFPGIEQFF; CDR3nt: TGCGCCAGCAGCTTTCCGGGGATTGAGCAGTTCTTC
v_gene: TRBV30; j_gene: TRBJ2-5; d_gene: TRBD1; abundance: .; CDR3aa: CAWNRGNQETQYF; CDR3nt: TGTGCCTGGAACAGGGGGAACCAAGAGACCCAGTACTTC
v_gene: TRBV29-1; j_gene: TRBJ1-1; d_gene: .; abundance: .; CDR3aa: CSVEGGNTEAFF; CDR3nt: TGCAGCGTTGAAGGAGGGAACACTGAAGCTTTCTTT
v_gene: TRBV2; j_gene: TRBJ2-6; d_gene: .; abundance: .; CDR3aa: CASRTQGSSGANVLTF; CDR3nt: TGTGCCAGCAGGACCCAGGGTAGCTCTGGGGCCAACGTCCTGACTTTC
v_gene: TRBV5-1; j_gene: TRBJ1-6; d_gene: .; abundance: .; CDR3aa: CASSDVGRSDSPLHF; CDR3nt: TGCGCCAGCAGCGATGTCGGTAGGAGTGATTCACCCCTCCACTTT
v_gene: TRBV2; j_gene: TRBJ1-1; d_gene: .; abundance: .; CDR3aa: CASSQQGRSTEAFF; CDR3nt: TGTGCCAGCAGTCAACAGGGCAGAAGCACTGAAGCTTTCTTT
v_gene: TRBV6-5; j_gene: TRBJ1-2; d_gene: .; abundance: once; CDR3aa: CASSGTAKQAF; CDR3nt: TGTGCCAGCAGCGGGACCGCCAAGCAAGCCTTC
v_gene: TRBV5-6; j_gene: TRBJ1-1; d_gene: .; abundance: .; CDR3aa: CASSLVSSKMNTEAFF; CDR3nt: TGTGCCAGCAGCTTGGTGTCGTCCAAGATGAACACTGAAGCTTTCTTT
v_gene: TRBV30; j_gene: TRBJ1-3; d_gene: .; abundance: .; CDR3aa: CAWSVSLRSGNTIYF; CDR3nt: TGTGCCTGGAGTGTAAGTCTCCGCTCTGGAAACACCATATATTTT
v_gene: TRBV20-1; j_gene: TRBJ2-5; d_gene: .; abundance: .; CDR3aa: CSGQSQETQYF; CDR3nt: TGCAGTGGACAGTCCCAAGAGACCCAGTACTTC
v_gene: TRBV5-1; j_gene: TRBJ2-1; d_gene: TRBD2; abundance: .; CDR3aa: CASSLAPSSGRMYEQFF; CDR3nt: TGCGCCAGCAGCTTGGCCCCCTCTAGCGGGAGGATGTATGAGCAGTTCTTC
v_gene: TRBV19; j_gene: TRBJ2-1; d_gene: TRBD2; abundance: .; CDR3aa: CASSPRTSGALSRDEQFF; CDR3nt: TGTGCCAGTAGTCCGCGGACTAGCGGGGCCCTCAGTAGGGATGAGCAGTTCTTC
v_gene: TRBV13; j_gene: TRBJ2-3; d_gene: TRBD2; abundance: .; CDR3aa: CASSLEPPSSGDDDTQYF; CDR3nt: TGTGCCAGCAGCTTAGAGCCCCCTTCTAGCGGGGACGACGATACGCAGTATTTT
v_gene: TRBV7-6; j_gene: TRBJ2-5; d_gene: .; abundance: .; CDR3aa: CASSSFGETQYF; CDR3nt: TGTGCCAGCAGCTCTTTTGGGGAGACCCAGTACTTC
v_gene: TRBV6-1; j_gene: TRBJ2-3; d_gene: TRBD1; abundance: .; CDR3aa: CASSADRALDGTDTQYF; CDR3nt: TGTGCCAGCAGTGCTGACAGGGCCCTAGATGGCACAGATACGCAGTATTTT
v_gene: TRBV12-5; j_gene: TRBJ2-2; d_gene: .; abundance: .; CDR3aa: CASGLVGTAITGELFF; CDR3nt: TGTGCTAGTGGTTTGGTAGGAACAGCCATTACCGGGGAGCTGTTTTTT
v_gene: TRBV7-2; j_gene: TRBJ2-7; d_gene: .; abundance: .; CDR3aa: CASSLAQGYEQYF; CDR3nt: TGTGCCAGCAGCTTAGCGCAGGGCTACGAGCAGTACTTC
v_gene: TRBV29-1; j_gene: TRBJ1-5; d_gene: .; abundance: .; CDR3aa: CSVVPGAGQPQHF; CDR3nt: TGCAGCGTTGTCCCGGGGGCTGGTCAGCCCCAGCATTTT
v_gene: TRBV6-1; j_gene: TRBJ1-6; d_gene: .; abundance: .; CDR3aa: CASSETRNRPLHF; CDR3nt: TGTGCCAGCAGTGAAACCAGGAATAGACCCCTCCACTTT
v_gene: TRBV9; j_gene: TRBJ1-1; d_gene: .; abundance: few; CDR3aa: CASSVRPTTEAFF; CDR3nt: TGTGCCAGCAGCGTTAGACCCACGACTGAAGCTTTCTTT
v_gene: TRBV28; j_gene: TRBJ1-5; d_gene: .; abundance: .; CDR3aa: CASRPSKEGRPQHF; CDR3nt: TGTGCCAGCAGACCCTCGAAGGAGGGGAGGCCCCAGCATTTT
v_gene: TRBV6-5; j_gene: TRBJ1-1; d_gene: TRBD1; abundance: .; CDR3aa: CASSYDRVTFEAFF; CDR3nt: TGTGCCAGCAGTTATGACAGGGTAACCTTTGAAGCTTTCTTT
v_gene: TRBV5-6; j_gene: TRBJ2-1; d_gene: .; abundance: .; CDR3aa: CASRLGWTGASYNEQFF; CDR3nt: TGTGCCAGCAGGTTGGGGTGGACGGGAGCGTCCTACAATGAGCAGTTCTTC
v_gene: TRBV19; j_gene: TRBJ2-7; d_gene: TRBD1; abundance: .; CDR3aa: CASRGQGEYEQYF; CDR3nt: TGTGCCAGTAGGGGACAGGGGGAGTACGAGCAGTACTTC
v_gene: TRBV10-3; j_gene: TRBJ1-3; d_gene: .; abundance: .; CDR3aa: CAIKGGSQGNTIYF; CDR3nt: TGTGCCATCAAGGGGGGCAGCCAGGGAAACACCATATATTTT
v_gene: TRBV11-2; j_gene: TRBJ2-7; d_gene: TRBD1; abundance: .; CDR3aa: CASSNVGTGKNEQYF; CDR3nt: TGTGCCAGCAGCAACGTAGGGACAGGGAAGAACGAGCAGTACTTC
v_gene: TRBV18; j_gene: TRBJ1-5; d_gene: .; abundance: .; CDR3aa: CASSPGQSNQPQHF; CDR3nt: TGTGCCAGCTCACCCGGACAGTCCAATCAGCCCCAGCATTTT
v_gene: TRBV7-2; j_gene: TRBJ2-7; d_gene: TRBD1; abundance: .; CDR3aa: CASSLGRGLRHSSYEQYF; CDR3nt: TGTGCCAGCAGCTTAGGCAGGGGGTTGCGCCATAGCTCCTACGAGCAGTACTTC
v_gene: TRBV5-8; j_gene: TRBJ1-6; d_gene: .; abundance: once; CDR3aa: CASSARQSSRDSPLHF; CDR3nt: TGTGCCAGCAGCGCCCGACAGAGTTCCAGGGATTCACCCCTCCACTTT
v_gene: TRBV6-6; j_gene: TRBJ2-1; d_gene: TRBD2; abundance: .; CDR3aa: CASIRSGGVYNEQFF; CDR3nt: TGTGCCAGCATCCGGTCGGGGGGGGTTTACAATGAGCAGTTCTTC
v_gene: TRBV6-5; j_gene: TRBJ2-1; d_gene: TRBD2; abundance: .; CDR3aa: CASSYGGGGNNEQFF; CDR3nt: TGTGCCAGCAGTTACGGCGGGGGGGGGAACAATGAGCAGTTCTTC
v_gene: TRBV6-5; j_gene: TRBJ2-7; d_gene: TRBD1; abundance: .; CDR3aa: CASRSGQGGIYEQYF; CDR3nt: TGTGCCAGCAGGTCGGGACAGGGCGGTATCTACGAGCAGTACTTC
v_gene: TRBV11-2; j_gene: TRBJ1-2; d_gene: .; abundance: .; CDR3aa: CASSSPGSYPGYTF; CDR3nt: TGTGCCAGCAGCTCCCCCGGTTCGTATCCCGGCTACACCTTC
v_gene: TRBV4-2; j_gene: TRBJ1-1; d_gene: .; abundance: .; CDR3aa: CASSQTGNTEAFF; CDR3nt: TGTGCCAGCAGCCAAACAGGGAACACTGAAGCTTTCTTT
v_gene: TRBV11-3; j_gene: TRBJ2-1; d_gene: .; abundance: .; CDR3aa: CASSLNSFNEQFF; CDR3nt: TGTGCCAGCAGCTTAAACAGCTTCAATGAGCAGTTCTTC
v_gene: TRBV29-1; j_gene: TRBJ2-3; d_gene: TRBD2; abundance: .; CDR3aa: CSVRLAEGADTQYF; CDR3nt: TGCAGCGTTAGACTAGCGGAGGGAGCAGATACGCAGTATTTT
v_gene: TRBV5-4; j_gene: TRBJ2-3; d_gene: TRBD2; abundance: .; CDR3aa: CASSPPSGGTDTQYF; CDR3nt: TGTGCCAGCAGCCCACCTAGCGGGGGGACAGATACGCAGTATTTT
v_gene: TRBV5-4; j_gene: TRBJ2-2; d_gene: TRBD1; abundance: .; CDR3aa: CASSPGQGRAGELFF; CDR3nt: TGTGCCAGCAGCCCCGGACAGGGGAGGGCCGGGGAGCTGTTTTTT
v_gene: TRBV19; j_gene: TRBJ1-2; d_gene: TRBD1; abundance: .; CDR3aa: CANTPQRGGLSGYTF; CDR3nt: TGTGCCAATACCCCGCAAAGAGGGGGCCTTAGTGGCTACACCTTC
v_gene: TRBV12-5; j_gene: TRBJ1-5; d_gene: .; abundance: .; CDR3aa: CASGLVSPDAGNQPQHF; CDR3nt: TGTGCTAGTGGTTTGGTAAGCCCCGACGCTGGCAATCAGCCCCAGCATTTT
v_gene: TRBV30; j_gene: TRBJ1-1; d_gene: .; abundance: .; CDR3aa: CAWSDNRDAEAFF; CDR3nt: TGTGCCTGGAGTGACAACAGGGACGCTGAAGCTTTCTTT
v_gene: TRBV2; j_gene: TRBJ2-1; d_gene: .; abundance: .; CDR3aa: CASTISKTYNEQFF; CDR3nt: TGTGCCAGCACCATTTCCAAGACCTACAATGAGCAGTTCTTC
v_gene: TRBV19; j_gene: TRBJ1-6; d_gene: .; abundance: .; CDR3aa: CASSPPGTQDSPLHF; CDR3nt: TGTGCCAGTAGTCCTCCCGGGACCCAGGATTCACCCCTCCACTTT
v_gene: TRBV7-9; j_gene: TRBJ2-3; d_gene: .; abundance: .; CDR3aa: CASSLMGTGTDTQYF; CDR3nt: TGTGCCAGCAGCTTGATGGGGACGGGCACAGATACGCAGTATTTT
v_gene: TRBV7-2; j_gene: TRBJ1-3; d_gene: TRBD1; abundance: few; CDR3aa: CASSSGTASGNTIYF; CDR3nt: TGTGCCAGCAGCTCCGGGACAGCCTCTGGAAACACCATATATTTT
v_gene: TRBV5-1; j_gene: TRBJ1-4; d_gene: .; abundance: .; CDR3aa: CASSVTYRDEKLFF; CDR3nt: TGCGCCAGCAGCGTCACCTACAGGGACGAAAAACTGTTTTTT
v_gene: TRBV6-4; j_gene: TRBJ2-2; d_gene: .; abundance: .; CDR3aa: CASRKLDGELFF; CDR3nt: TGTGCCAGCAGAAAACTAGACGGGGAGCTGTTTTTT